This T cell receptor beta chain was recorded in a study of cytomegalovirus exposure and HLA in healthy donors. Study-wide results and caveats: A missense DCLRE1C variant was associated with V- and J-gene trimming of TCR beta chains in a later analysis, and an independent cohort replicated the association. The study put under 200 TCR beta chains on its list as cytomegalovirus-associated. Upon later analysis, HLA-associated TCR beta chains proved more clonally expanded than other, equally common chains.

PCR used 60 Vbeta primers and 13 Jbeta primers. In the authors' methods: About 80 million unique TCR beta chains, around 11 million of them shared, were counted by a later analysis. Generated by immunoSEQ multiplex PCR, the TCRdb table keeps only in-frame clones and is missing some. The V and J calls and clone size come from that table; D and trimming were worked out from the DNA. The sample includes about 190,000 clones, roughly 13% of them seen just once. This clone was counted only a few times. Its antigen is not known. Germline V gene lookup returns CDR1 MDHEN and CDR2 SYDVKM. Trimming removed 6 bases from V and 2 bases from J, with 11 bases in between. The CDR3 is made up of 13 amino acids.

Sequenced sample: PBMCs. This TCR was recovered from a man aged 50-59 years in good health and CMV-seropositive. The chain uses TRBV28 and TRBJ2-7; perhaps TRBD1 as D (5 bases). The CDR3 loop reads CASRKAGPYEQYF. CDR3 DNA: TGTGCCAGCAGGAAGGCAGGGCCCTACGAGCAGTACTTC. Based on the CDR3 plus reference TRBV28 and TRBJ2-7, the full variable domain is DVKVTQSSRYLVKRTGEKVFLECVQDMDHENMFWYRQDPGLGLRLIYFSYDVKMKEKGDIPEGYSVSREKKERFSLILESASTNQTSMYLCASRKAGPYEQYFGPGTRLTVT.